Presented here are 16 T cell receptor beta chains from one specimen sequenced in a study of Tregs in tolerant kidney transplant recipients. Generated by immunoSEQ multiplex PCR, the TCRdb table keeps only in-frame clones and is missing some. The data show about 73,000 clones, approximately 98% seen once. This material consisted of CD4+ T cells from blood, taken before the transplant. The origin of the receptors is a human donor who received a combined kidney and bone marrow transplant.

The chain couples TRBV7-2 to TRBJ1-3; D is uncertain. V shed 5 bases and J shed 9 bases, with 11 bases lying between them. CDR1 and CDR2 from the germline V gene are SGHTA and FQGNSA. This CDR3 is 12 amino acids long. The CDR3 here is CASSEVSSTIYF. CDR3 in DNA: TGTGCCAGCAGCGAAGTATCGAGCACCATATATTTT.

This chain links TRBV7-7 with TRBJ2-5, with D tentatively TRBD2 (5 bases). With 0 bases removed from V and 2 bases from J, the gap between germline ends came to 10 bases. The CDR3 is made up of 15 amino acids. CDR1 is SSHAT and CDR2 is FNYEAQ in the germline V gene (reference sequence). The CDR3 nucleotides are TGTGCCAGCAGCTTAGCTCAGCGGCCTCAAGAGACCCAGTACTTC. Protein product: CASSLAQRPQETQYF.

The chain couples TRBV19 to TRBJ2-3; 8 nucleotides line up with TRBD2. After removal of 2 bases from V and 2 bases from J, the junction contained 6 bases not matched to a gene. Germline loops: CDR1 LNHDA, CDR2 SQIVND (reference sequence). The CDR3 loop spans 16 amino acids. DNA of the CDR3: TGTGCCAGTAGTATACTCGCGGGGGGCCTCACAGATACGCAGTATTTT. Translating gives CASSILAGGLTDTQYF.

This clone is a singleton in its sample. The J gene is TRBJ1-5, the V gene TRBV28; D possibly corresponds to TRBD1 (6 bases). Per germline, CDR1 MDHEN and CDR2 SYDVKM. Trimming took off 5 bases at V and 7 bases at J, with 18 bases between the two ends. This CDR3 contains 15 residues. In DNA, the CDR3 is TGTGCCAGCAGTGCGATTGCAGGGGTGGGCCAGCCCCAGCATTTT. Translating gives CASSAIAGVGQPQHF.

This chain connects TRBV10-3 to TRBJ2-3; perhaps TRBD1 as D (6 bases). V was pared by 2 bases and J by 3 bases, with 12 bases between. This CDR3 is built from 15 residues. Germline V lookup: CDR1 ENHRY, CDR2 SYGVKD. CDR3 DNA sequence: TGTGCCATCAGTGAGAAGGGGGAGTGGACAGATACGCAGTATTTT. It translates to CAISEKGEWTDTQYF.

The chain employs TRBV30 and TRBJ1-3, with a tentative D call TRBD1 (5 bases). This CDR3 region has 14 residues. Germline V gene data show CDR1 as GTSNPN and CDR2 as SVGIG (reference sequence). Trimming cost V 0 bases and J 1 base, with 7 bases left between them. CDR3 sequence reads: CAWSVGTSGNTIYF. As DNA, the CDR3 is TGTGCCTGGAGTGTAGGGACTTCTGGAAACACCATATATTTT. The whole variable domain, filled in from reference TRBV30 and TRBJ1-3, reads SQTIHQWPATLVQPVGSPLSLECTVEGTSNPNLYWYRQAAGRGLQLLFYSVGIGQISSEVPQNLSASRPQDRQFILSSKKLLLSDSGFYLCAWSVGTSGNTIYFGEGSWLTVV.

This clone is a singleton in its sample. This chain joins TRBV7-2 and TRBJ1-2, with 8 bases matching TRBD1. With 4 bases clipped from V and 4 bases from J, the junction kept 5 bases outside the gene matches. This CDR3 is built from 14 residues. Germline values: CDR1 SGHTA, CDR2 FQGNSA. CDR3 residues: CASSSDRGLYGYTF. The CDR3 nucleotides read TGTGCCAGCAGCTCTGACAGGGGCCTCTATGGCTACACCTTC.

The chain uses TRBV6-6 and TRBJ2-7; 7 nucleotides match TRBD1. The V segment lost 2 bases and the J segment 2 bases; nucleotides outside the gene matches: 9. This CDR3 contains 16 residues. Germline-derived CDR1 and CDR2 are MNHNY and SVGAGI (reference sequence). CDR3 coding DNA: TGTGCCAGCAGTTACGCTCCGGGACAGACGACCTACGAGCAGTACTTC. It yields the protein CASSYAPGQTTYEQYF.

This clone was picked up one time. The CDR3: CASSLDRGRTEAFF. The CDR3, as DNA: TGCGCCAGCAGCTTAGACAGGGGGCGGACTGAAGCTTTCTTT. The gene calls are TRBV5-1 and TRBJ1-1, with TRBD1 identical over 10 bases. The germline gives CDR1 SGHRS, CDR2 YFSETQ. The CDR3 contains 14 residues. The V gene end was trimmed by 2 bases and the J gene end by 5 bases; junction bases not matched to a gene: 3.

The chain recombines TRBV2 with TRBJ1-5, with a possible D match to TRBD1 (6 bases). Trimming removed 6 bases at V and 6 bases at J, with 12 bases between. Germline CDR1 SNHLY, CDR2 FYNNEI. This CDR3 spans 13 amino acids. The CDR3 DNA sequence: TGTGCCAGCAGACAGGGTTTCGGTCAGCCCCAGCATTTT. Amino acids: CASRQGFGQPQHF. Filled out from reference TRBV2 and TRBJ1-5, the complete variable domain reads EPEVTQTPSHQVTQMGQEVILRCVPISNHLYFYWYRQILGQKVEFLVSFYNNEISEKSEIFDDQFSVERPDGSNFTLKIRSTKLEDSAMYFCASRQGFGQPQHFGDGTRLSIL.

This sequence joins TRBV9 and TRBJ1-1; D call uncertain. Deletions cut 0 bases from V and 7 bases from J, with 10 bases between. Per germline, CDR1 SGDLS and CDR2 YYNGEE. This CDR3 contains 13 residues. CDR3 DNA: TGTGCCAGCAGCGTAGCTCCGCGCGTTGAAGCTTTCTTT. Encoded protein: CASSVAPRVEAFF.

The chain combines TRBV11-1 with TRBJ2-1; TRBD1 aligns across 10 bases. This CDR3 is built from 16 residues. From germline, CDR1 is SGHAT and CDR2 FQDESV (reference sequence). The junction had 9 bases not matched to a gene; V was cut back by 2 bases and J by 8 bases. CDR3 sequence: CASSLSPGQGPYEQFF. For the CDR3, the DNA is TGTGCCAGCAGCTTAAGCCCGGGACAGGGGCCCTATGAGCAGTTCTTC. The whole variable domain, remainder taken from reference TRBV11-1 and TRBJ2-1, is EAEVAQSPRYKITEKSQAVAFWCDPISGHATLYWYRQILGQGPELLVQFQDESVVDDSQLPKDRFSAERLKGVDSTLKIQPAELGDSAMYLCASSLSPGQGPYEQFFGPGTRLTVL.

The CDR3 bases are TGTGCCAGCAGCTGGACAGGGGGCTCCTACGAGCAGTACTTC. It translates to CASSWTGGSYEQYF. The genes are TRBV5-6 and TRBJ2-7, with TRBD1 matching 10 bases. The junction had 0 bases not matched to a gene; V was cut back by 3 bases and J by 0 bases. The CDR3 is 14 residues long. Germline V gene lookup returns CDR1 SGHDT and CDR2 YYEEEE. The full variable domain, with the rest looked up from reference TRBV5-6 and TRBJ2-7, is DAGVTQSPTHLIKTRGQQVTLRCSPKSGHDTVSWYQQALGQGPQFIFQYYEEEERQRGNFPDRFSGHQFPNYSSELNVNALLLGDSALYLCASSWTGGSYEQYFGPGTRLTVT.

This chain joins TRBV5-4 and TRBJ2-7; weak D call: TRBD2 (5 bases). Germline V gene data show CDR1 as SGHNT and CDR2 as YYREEE (reference sequence). V lost 2 bases and J 0 bases, leaving 6 bases between the germline ends. The CDR3 length is 13 residues. CDR3 nucleotide sequence: TGTGCCAGCAGCTTTGACTACTCCTACGAGCAGTACTTC. Translated, it gives CASSFDYSYEQYF.

This chain links TRBV5-1 with TRBJ2-7; 13 positions agree with TRBD2. The CDR3 loop spans 17 amino acids. CDR1 and CDR2 from the germline V gene are SGHRS and YFSETQ. The V segment lost 5 bases and the J segment 2 bases; nucleotides outside the gene matches: 10. CDR3 coding DNA: TGCGCCAGCAGGATTGGAACTAGCGGGAGGGTTACCTACGAGCAGTACTTC. It translates to CASRIGTSGRVTYEQYF.

The chain carries TRBV11-3 and TRBJ2-2; D is possibly TRBD2 (6 bases). This CDR3 comprises 17 residues. CDR1 SGHNT and CDR2 YENEEA come from the germline V gene. V gave up 1 base and J gave up 5 bases, with 17 bases separating them. As DNA, the CDR3 is TGTGCCAGCAGCTTAGGCCCCGGGAGCCGAAGGACCGGGGAGCTGTTTTTT. Amino acid sequence: CASSLGPGSRRTGELFF.